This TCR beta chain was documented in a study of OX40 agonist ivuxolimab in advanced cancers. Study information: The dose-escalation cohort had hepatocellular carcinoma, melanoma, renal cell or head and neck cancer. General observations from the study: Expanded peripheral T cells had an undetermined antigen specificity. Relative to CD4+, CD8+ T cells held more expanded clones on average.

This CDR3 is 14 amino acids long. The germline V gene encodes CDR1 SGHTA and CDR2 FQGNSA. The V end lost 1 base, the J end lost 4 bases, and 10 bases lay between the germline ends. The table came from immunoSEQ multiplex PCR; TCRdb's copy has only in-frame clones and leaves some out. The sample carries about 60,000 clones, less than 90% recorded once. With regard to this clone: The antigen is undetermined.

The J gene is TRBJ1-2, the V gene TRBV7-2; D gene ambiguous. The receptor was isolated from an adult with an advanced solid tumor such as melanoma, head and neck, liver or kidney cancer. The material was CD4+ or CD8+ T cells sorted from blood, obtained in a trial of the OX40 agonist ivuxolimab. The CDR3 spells CASSLGSALYGYTF. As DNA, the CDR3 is TGTGCCAGCAGCTTAGGTAGCGCGCTCTATGGCTACACCTTC.